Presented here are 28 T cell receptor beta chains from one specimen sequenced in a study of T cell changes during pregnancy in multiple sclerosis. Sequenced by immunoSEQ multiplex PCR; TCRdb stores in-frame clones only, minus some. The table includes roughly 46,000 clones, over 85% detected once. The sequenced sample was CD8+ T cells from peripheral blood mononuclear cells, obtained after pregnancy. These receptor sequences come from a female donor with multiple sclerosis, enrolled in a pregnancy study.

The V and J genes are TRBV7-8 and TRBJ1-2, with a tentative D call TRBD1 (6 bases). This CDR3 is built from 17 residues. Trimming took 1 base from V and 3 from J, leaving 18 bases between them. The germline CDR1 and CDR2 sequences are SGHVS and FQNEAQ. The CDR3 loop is CASSLVGGAGSYYGYTF. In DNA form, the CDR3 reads TGTGCCAGCAGCTTAGTGGGGGGGGCAGGGAGTTACTATGGCTACACCTTC.

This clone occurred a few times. CDR3 sequence reads: CASSMEFRSYSNQPQHF. The CDR3 DNA is TGCGCCAGCAGTATGGAGTTCCGGTCTTATAGCAATCAGCCCCAGCATTTT. The V gene is TRBV4-1, the J gene TRBJ1-5; D uncertain. Germline V CDR1 and CDR2: MGHRA, YSYEKL. V was trimmed by 6 bases and J by 0 bases, leaving 18 bases between them. The CDR3 extends over 17 amino acids.

CDR3 residues: CASSPTGGIPHYEQYF. In DNA form, the CDR3 reads TGCGCCAGCAGCCCTACAGGGGGAATCCCCCATTACGAGCAGTACTTC. The chain joins TRBV5-1 to TRBJ2-7; TRBD1 aligns across 8 bases. This CDR3 is built from 16 residues. V shed 4 bases and J 4 bases; nucleotides not matched to a gene: 13. In germline, CDR1 is SGHRS, CDR2 YFSETQ.

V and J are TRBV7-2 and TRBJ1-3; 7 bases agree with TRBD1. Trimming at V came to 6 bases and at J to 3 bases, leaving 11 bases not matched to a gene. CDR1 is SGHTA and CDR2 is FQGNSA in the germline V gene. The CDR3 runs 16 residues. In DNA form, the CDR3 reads TGTGCCAGCAGTCCCTATTTAGGGGGCGATGGAAACACCATATATTTT. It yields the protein CASSPYLGGDGNTIYF. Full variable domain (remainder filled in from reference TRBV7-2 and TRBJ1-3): GAGVSQSPSNKVTEKGKDVELRCDPISGHTALYWYRQSLGQGLEFLIYFQGNSAPDKSGLPSDRFSAERTGGSVSTLTIQRTQQEDSAVYLCASSPYLGGDGNTIYFGEGSWLTVV.

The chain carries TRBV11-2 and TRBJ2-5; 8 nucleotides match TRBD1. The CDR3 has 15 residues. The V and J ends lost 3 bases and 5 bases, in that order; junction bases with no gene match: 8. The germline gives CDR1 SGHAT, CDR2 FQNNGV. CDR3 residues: CASSFGQGPRETQYF. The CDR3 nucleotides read TGTGCCAGCAGCTTTGGACAGGGCCCCAGGGAGACCCAGTACTTC.

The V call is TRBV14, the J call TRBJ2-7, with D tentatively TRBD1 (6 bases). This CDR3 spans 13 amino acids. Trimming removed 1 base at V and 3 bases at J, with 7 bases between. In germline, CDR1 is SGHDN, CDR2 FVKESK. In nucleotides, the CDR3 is TGTGCCAGCAGCCAAGGGACAGACTACGAGCAGTACTTC. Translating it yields CASSQGTDYEQYF.

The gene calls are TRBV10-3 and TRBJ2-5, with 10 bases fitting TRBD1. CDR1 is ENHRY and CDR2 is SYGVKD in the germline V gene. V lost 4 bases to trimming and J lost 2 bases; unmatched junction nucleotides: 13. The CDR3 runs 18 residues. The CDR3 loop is CAISGGDRGTGNQETQYF. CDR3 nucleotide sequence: TGTGCCATCAGTGGCGGGGACAGGGGTACGGGGAATCAAGAGACCCAGTACTTC.

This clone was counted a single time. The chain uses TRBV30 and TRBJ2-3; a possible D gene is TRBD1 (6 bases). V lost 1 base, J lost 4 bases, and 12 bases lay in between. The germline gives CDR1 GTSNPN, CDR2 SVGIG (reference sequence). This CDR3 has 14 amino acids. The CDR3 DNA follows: TGTGCCTGGAGTGAGGGCAGGGGACCAGATACGCAGTATTTT. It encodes CAWSEGRGPDTQYF.

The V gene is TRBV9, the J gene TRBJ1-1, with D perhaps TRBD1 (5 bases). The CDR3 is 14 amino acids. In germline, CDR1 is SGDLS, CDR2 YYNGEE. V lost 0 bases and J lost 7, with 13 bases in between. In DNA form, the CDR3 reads TGTGCCAGCAGCGTAGGGTCAGGGTACGATGAAGCTTTCTTT. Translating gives CASSVGSGYDEAFF.

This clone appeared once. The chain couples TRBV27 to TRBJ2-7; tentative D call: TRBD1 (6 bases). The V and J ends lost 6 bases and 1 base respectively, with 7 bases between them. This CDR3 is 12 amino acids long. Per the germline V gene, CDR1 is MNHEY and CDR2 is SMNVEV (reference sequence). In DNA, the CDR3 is TGTGCCAGCAGAAGGGGGTCCTACGAGCAGTACTTC. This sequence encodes CASRRGSYEQYF.

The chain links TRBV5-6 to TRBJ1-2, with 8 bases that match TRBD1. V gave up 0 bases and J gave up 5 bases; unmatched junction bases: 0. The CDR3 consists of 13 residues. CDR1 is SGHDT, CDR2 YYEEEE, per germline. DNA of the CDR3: TGTGCCAGCAGCTTGGACAGGGGGTATGGCTACACCTTC. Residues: CASSLDRGYGYTF.

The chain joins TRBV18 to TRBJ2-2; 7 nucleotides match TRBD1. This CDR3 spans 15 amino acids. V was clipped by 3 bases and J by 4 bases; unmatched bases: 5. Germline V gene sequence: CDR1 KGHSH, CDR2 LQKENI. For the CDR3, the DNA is TGTGCCAGCTCACCTCGGGACAGACGCACCGGGGAGCTGTTTTTT. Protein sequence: CASSPRDRRTGELFF.

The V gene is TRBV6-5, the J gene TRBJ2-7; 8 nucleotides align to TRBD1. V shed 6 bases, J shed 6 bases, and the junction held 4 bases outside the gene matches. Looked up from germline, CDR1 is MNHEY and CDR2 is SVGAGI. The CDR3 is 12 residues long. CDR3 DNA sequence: TGTGCCAGCAGCCCTGACAGGGGCGAGCAGTACTTC. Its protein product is CASSPDRGEQYF.

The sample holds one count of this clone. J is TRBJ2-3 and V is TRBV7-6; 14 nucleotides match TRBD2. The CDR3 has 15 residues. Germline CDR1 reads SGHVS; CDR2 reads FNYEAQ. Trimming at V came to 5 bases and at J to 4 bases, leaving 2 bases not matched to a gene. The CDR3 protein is CASSRTSGRSDTQYF. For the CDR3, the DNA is TGTGCCAGCAGCCGGACTAGCGGGAGGTCAGATACGCAGTATTTT.

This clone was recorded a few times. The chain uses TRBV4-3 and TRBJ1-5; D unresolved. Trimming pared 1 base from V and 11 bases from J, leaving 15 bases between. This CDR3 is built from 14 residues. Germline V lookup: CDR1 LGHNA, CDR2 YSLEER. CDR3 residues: CASSQGGGREAQHF. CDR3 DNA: TGCGCCAGCAGCCAAGGGGGAGGGCGTGAGGCCCAGCATTTT.

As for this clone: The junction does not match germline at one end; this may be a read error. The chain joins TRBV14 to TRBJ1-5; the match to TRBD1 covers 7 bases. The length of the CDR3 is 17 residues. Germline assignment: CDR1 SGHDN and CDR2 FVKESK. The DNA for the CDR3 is TGTGCCAGCAGCCCGGGACAGCTATTAGATAGCAATCAGCCTCAGCATTTT. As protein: CASSPGQLLDSNQPQHF.

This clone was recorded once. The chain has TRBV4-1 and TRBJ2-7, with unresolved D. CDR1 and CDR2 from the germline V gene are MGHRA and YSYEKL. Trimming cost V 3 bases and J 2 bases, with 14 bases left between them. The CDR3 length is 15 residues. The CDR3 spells CASSQPTISAYEQYF. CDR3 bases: TGCGCCAGCAGCCAGCCTACCATTTCGGCCTACGAGCAGTACTTC.

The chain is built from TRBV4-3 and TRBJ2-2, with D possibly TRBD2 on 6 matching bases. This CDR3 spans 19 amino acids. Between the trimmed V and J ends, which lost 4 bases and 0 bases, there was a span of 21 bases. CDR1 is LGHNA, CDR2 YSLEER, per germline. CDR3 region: CASSLRRRVSPANTGELFF. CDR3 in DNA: TGCGCCAGCAGCCTAAGGAGGAGGGTAAGTCCCGCGAACACCGGGGAGCTGTTTTTT.

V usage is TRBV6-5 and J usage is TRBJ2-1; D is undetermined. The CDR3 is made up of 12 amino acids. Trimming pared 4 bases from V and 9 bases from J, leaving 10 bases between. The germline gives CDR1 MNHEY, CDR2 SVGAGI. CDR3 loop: CASSFTPGEQFF. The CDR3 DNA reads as TGTGCCAGCAGTTTCACCCCAGGTGAGCAGTTCTTC.

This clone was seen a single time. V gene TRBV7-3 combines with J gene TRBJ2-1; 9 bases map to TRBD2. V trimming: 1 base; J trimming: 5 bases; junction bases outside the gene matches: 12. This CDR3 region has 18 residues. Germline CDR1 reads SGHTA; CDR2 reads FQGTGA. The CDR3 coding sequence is TGTGCCAGCAGCTTAAAGGGTAGAGGCGGGAGGGACCACAATGAGCAGTTCTTC. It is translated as CASSLKGRGGRDHNEQFF.

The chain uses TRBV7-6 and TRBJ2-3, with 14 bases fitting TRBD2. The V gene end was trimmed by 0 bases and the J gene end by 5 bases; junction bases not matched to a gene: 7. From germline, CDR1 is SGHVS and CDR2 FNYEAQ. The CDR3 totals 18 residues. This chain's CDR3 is CASSLASTSGRAGDTQYF. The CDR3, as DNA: TGTGCCAGCAGCTTAGCCTCGACTAGCGGGAGGGCTGGAGATACGCAGTATTTT.

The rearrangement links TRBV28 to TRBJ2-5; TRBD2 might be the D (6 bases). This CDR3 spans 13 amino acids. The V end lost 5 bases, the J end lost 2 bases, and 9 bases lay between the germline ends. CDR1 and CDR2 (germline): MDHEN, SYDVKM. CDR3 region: CASSQGLQETQYF. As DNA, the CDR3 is TGTGCCAGCAGTCAGGGACTTCAAGAGACCCAGTACTTC.

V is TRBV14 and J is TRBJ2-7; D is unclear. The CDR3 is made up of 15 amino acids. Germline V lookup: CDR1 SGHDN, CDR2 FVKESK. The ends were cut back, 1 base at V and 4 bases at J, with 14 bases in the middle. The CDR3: CASSQVGGLQYEQYF. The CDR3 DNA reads TGTGCCAGCAGCCAAGTTGGTGGGCTACAGTACGAGCAGTACTTC.

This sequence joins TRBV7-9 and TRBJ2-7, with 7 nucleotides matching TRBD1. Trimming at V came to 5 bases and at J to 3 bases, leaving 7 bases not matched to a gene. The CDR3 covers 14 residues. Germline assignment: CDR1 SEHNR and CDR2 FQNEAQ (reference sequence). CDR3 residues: CASSPRDSLYEQYF. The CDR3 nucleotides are TGTGCCAGCAGCCCCCGGGACAGCCTCTACGAGCAGTACTTC.

The CDR3 protein is CASSQYSPGLAGGEQFF. CDR3 sequence (DNA): TGTGCCAGCAGCCAATACTCCCCCGGACTAGCGGGTGGTGAGCAGTTCTTC. V usage is TRBV4-2 and J usage is TRBJ2-1; 11 nucleotides match TRBD2. Germline V gives CDR1 LGHNA, CDR2 YNFKEQ. V lost 2 bases and J lost 9; bases outside the gene matches: 12. The CDR3 is 17 residues long.

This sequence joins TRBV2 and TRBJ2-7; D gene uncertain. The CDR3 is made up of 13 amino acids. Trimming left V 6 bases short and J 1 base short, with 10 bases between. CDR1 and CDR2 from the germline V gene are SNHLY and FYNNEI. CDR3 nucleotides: TGTGCCAGCAGACAGCCGTTATCCTACGAGCAGTACTTC. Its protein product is CASRQPLSYEQYF.

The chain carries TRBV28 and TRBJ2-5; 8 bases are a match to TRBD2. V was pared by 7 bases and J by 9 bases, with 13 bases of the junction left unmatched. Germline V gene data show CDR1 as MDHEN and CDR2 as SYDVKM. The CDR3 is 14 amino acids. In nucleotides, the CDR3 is TGTGCCAGCACCCCTCGGGAGGGCGGTTGGCCCCAGTACTTC. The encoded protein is CASTPREGGWPQYF.

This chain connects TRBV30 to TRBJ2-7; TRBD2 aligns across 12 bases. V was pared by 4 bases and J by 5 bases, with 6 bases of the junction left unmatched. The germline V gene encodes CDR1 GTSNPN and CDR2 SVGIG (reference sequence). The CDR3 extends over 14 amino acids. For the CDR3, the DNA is TGTGCCTGGACAGTCTGGACTAGCGGGAACGAGCAGTACTTC. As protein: CAWTVWTSGNEQYF.